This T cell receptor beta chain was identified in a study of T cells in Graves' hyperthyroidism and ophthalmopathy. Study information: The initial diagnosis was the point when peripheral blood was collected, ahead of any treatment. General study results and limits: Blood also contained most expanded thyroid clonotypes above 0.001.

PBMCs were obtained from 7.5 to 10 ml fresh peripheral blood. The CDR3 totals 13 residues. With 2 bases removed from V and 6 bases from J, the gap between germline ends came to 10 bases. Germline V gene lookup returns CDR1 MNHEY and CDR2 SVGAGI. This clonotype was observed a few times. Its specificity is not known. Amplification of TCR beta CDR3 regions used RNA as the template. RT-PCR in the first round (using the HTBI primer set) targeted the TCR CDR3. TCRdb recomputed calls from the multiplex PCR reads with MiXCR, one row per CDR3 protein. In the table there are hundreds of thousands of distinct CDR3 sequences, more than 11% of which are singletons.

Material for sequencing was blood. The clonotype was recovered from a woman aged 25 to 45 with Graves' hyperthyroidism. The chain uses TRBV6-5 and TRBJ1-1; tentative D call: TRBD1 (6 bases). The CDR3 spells CASSYGGRSEAFF. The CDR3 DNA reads TGTGCCAGCAGTTACGGGGGGCGGTCTGAAGCTTTCTTT.